The 20 T cell receptor beta chains listed next were all sequenced from one sample in a study of shared clonotypes between healthy human individuals. CD8 cells classed as naive were CD45RO-negative and positively selected for CCR7, excluding terminally differentiated effector memory CD45RA+ cells. Some clones are missing from TCRdb's copy, which holds only in-frame ones; the method was immunoSEQ multiplex PCR. The data hold roughly 2 million clones, with about 94% observed a single time. The sample was naive CD8+ T cells sorted from blood. The receptors stem from a man younger than 35 in good health.

The rearrangement joins TRBV27 to TRBJ2-4; D possibly uses TRBD1 or TRBD2 (5 bases each). Germline V gene data show CDR1 as MNHEY and CDR2 as SMNVEV (reference sequence). There are 14 residues in the CDR3. Trimming took off 4 bases at V and 5 bases at J, with 12 bases between the two ends. The CDR3 reads CASSSNRDENIQYF. For the CDR3, the DNA is TGTGCCAGCAGTTCCAACCGGGACGAAAACATTCAGTACTTC.

With respect to this clone: Other DNA sequences in this sample translate to the same CDR3. The chain uses TRBV6-5 and TRBJ2-7; 8 nucleotides line up with TRBD1. There are 14 residues in the CDR3. The junction had 4 bases not matched to a gene; V was cut back by 5 bases and J by 1 base. In germline, CDR1 is MNHEY, CDR2 SVGAGI. CDR3 coding DNA: TGTGCCAGCAGTCCCGGGACAGGATCCTACGAGCAGTACTTC. It codes for CASSPGTGSYEQYF.

With regard to this clone: Other DNA sequences from this sample encode an identical CDR3 as well. The rearrangement links TRBV9 to TRBJ2-3; TRBD1 aligns across 8 bases. The CDR3 contains 14 residues. CDR1 is SGDLS and CDR2 is YYNGEE in the germline V gene. J gave up 1 base and V 5 bases, and 3 bases lay outside the gene matches. CDR3 nucleotides: TGTGCCAGCAGTGGGACAGGAGGCACAGATACGCAGTATTTT. It is translated as CASSGTGGTDTQYF. Full variable domain (outside the CDR3, taken from reference TRBV9 and TRBJ2-3): DSGVTQTPKHLITATGQRVTLRCSPRSGDLSVYWYQQSLDQGLQFLIQYYNGEERAKGNILERFSAQQFPDLHSELNLSSLELGDSALYFCASSGTGGTDTQYFGPGTRLTVL.

Comment on this clone: Other DNA variants within this sample encode the same CDR3. The chain has TRBV29-1 and TRBJ2-7; 8 nucleotides align to TRBD1. This CDR3 is 13 amino acids long. The V and J ends lost 2 bases and 4 bases, in that order; junction bases with no gene match: 4. Germline CDR1 reads SQVTM; CDR2 reads ANQGSEA. The CDR3 DNA is TGCAGCGTTGAAATCGGACAGGGATACGAGCAGTACTTC. The encoded protein is CSVEIGQGYEQYF.

The chain has TRBV7-3 and TRBJ2-3; perhaps D is TRBD1 or TRBD2 (6 bases each). Germline V lookup: CDR1 SGHTA, CDR2 FQGTGA. Trimming cost V 5 bases and J 6 bases, with 21 bases left between them. There are 16 residues in the CDR3. CDR3 nucleotide sequence: TGTGCCAGCAGCGAATTCACAGGGACTCCTGGGGATACGCAGTATTTT. It is translated as CASSEFTGTPGDTQYF.

V usage is TRBV25-1 and J usage is TRBJ2-1; D may correspond to TRBD1 or TRBD2 (6 bases each). Germline lookup yields CDR1 MGHDK and CDR2 SYGVNS. The CDR3 has 17 residues. Trimming removed 6 bases at V and 2 bases at J, with 20 bases between. In nucleotides, the CDR3 is TGTGCCAGCAGACGAAAAGGGGGGCAGGGCACCTACAATGAGCAGTTCTTC. Its protein is CASRRKGGQGTYNEQFF.

The chain joins TRBV6-5 to TRBJ2-2, with D tentatively TRBD1 (6 bases). This CDR3 contains 15 residues. Per germline, CDR1 MNHEY and CDR2 SVGAGI. With 0 bases removed from V and 7 bases from J, the gap between germline ends came to 12 bases. The CDR3 region is CASSYSNRAYGELFF. The CDR3 DNA reads as TGTGCCAGCAGTTACTCTAACAGGGCGTACGGGGAGCTGTTTTTT.

The chain joins TRBV19 to TRBJ2-7; D assignment may be TRBD1 or TRBD2 (5 bases each). Germline loops: CDR1 LNHDA, CDR2 SQIVND (reference sequence). Trimming removed 3 bases at V and 1 base at J, with 10 bases between. This CDR3 region has 14 residues. The CDR3 loop is CASSMSGPSYEQYF. CDR3 bases: TGTGCCAGTAGTATGTCGGGACCGTCCTACGAGCAGTACTTC. The complete variable domain, with remaining parts taken from reference TRBV19 and TRBJ2-7, reads DGGITQSPKYLFRKEGQNVTLSCEQNLNHDAMYWYRQDPGQGLRLIYYSQIVNDFQKGDIAEGYSVSREKKESFPLTVTSAQKNPTAFYLCASSMSGPSYEQYFGPGTRLTVT.

The rearrangement links TRBV5-6 to TRBJ2-7, with D possibly being TRBD2 (5 bases). The CDR3 extends over 13 amino acids. The germline V gene has CDR1 SGHDT and CDR2 YYEEEE. V lost 5 bases to trimming and J lost 6 bases, with 15 bases between them. This CDR3 is CASRPLEGLEQYF. CDR3 sequence (DNA): TGTGCCAGCAGACCCCTAGAAGGACTCGAGCAGTACTTC.

The chain uses TRBV25-1 and TRBJ2-7, with 8 nucleotides matching TRBD1. The CDR3 is 16 residues long. Unmatched junction bases numbered 6, after V lost 0 bases and J lost 2 bases. Germline CDR1 is MGHDK and CDR2 is SYGVNS. The chain's CDR3 is CASSEYGTGSTYEQYF. The CDR3 DNA sequence: TGTGCCAGCAGTGAATACGGGACAGGAAGTACCTACGAGCAGTACTTC.

On this clone itself: Other DNA sequences in the same sample also yield this CDR3. The chain recombines TRBV27 with TRBJ1-2, with unresolved D. This CDR3 region has 13 residues. The V end lost 6 bases, the J end lost 1 base, and 9 bases lay between the germline ends. Germline V gives CDR1 MNHEY, CDR2 SMNVEV (reference sequence). The CDR3 DNA is TGTGCCAGCAGCAGTTCGGGTAACTATGGCTACACCTTC. Translated: CASSSSGNYGYTF.

CDR3 region: CASSLERGTRYEQYF. In DNA, the CDR3 is TGCGCCAGCAGCTTGGAACGGGGTACGCGATACGAGCAGTACTTC. The gene calls are TRBV5-1 and TRBJ2-7, with a weak D call TRBD2 (5 bases). Germline-derived CDR1 and CDR2 are SGHRS and YFSETQ. V was cut by 0 bases and J by 4 bases, with 14 bases left in between. The CDR3 runs 15 residues.

The chain uses TRBV30 and TRBJ2-2; tentative D call: TRBD1 (6 bases). Between the trimmed V and J ends, which lost 8 bases and 1 base, there was a span of 8 bases. Per the germline V gene, CDR1 is GTSNPN and CDR2 is SVGIG (reference sequence). The CDR3 is 12 amino acids. The CDR3 sequence is CARGQNTGELFF. CDR3 sequence (DNA): TGTGCCAGGGGACAGAACACCGGGGAGCTGTTTTTT. Supplemented by reference TRBV30 and TRBJ2-2, the full variable domain reads SQTIHQWPATLVQPVGSPLSLECTVEGTSNPNLYWYRQAAGRGLQLLFYSVGIGQISSEVPQNLSASRPQDRQFILSSKKLLLSDSGFYLCARGQNTGELFFGEGSRLTVL.

As DNA, the CDR3 is TGCGCCAGCAGTGAGTCTCCCGGACAGGGGGTCAACACCATATATTTT. Protein product: CASSESPGQGVNTIYF. The chain carries TRBV10-1 and TRBJ1-3, with 10 bases lining up with TRBD1. The CDR3 runs to 16 residues. Per the germline V gene, CDR1 is WNHNN and CDR2 is SYGVQD (reference sequence). The V and J ends lost 0 bases and 7 bases, in that order; junction bases with no gene match: 6.

The rearrangement uses TRBV15 and TRBJ1-5; 12 bases are shared with TRBD1. Germline CDR1 and CDR2: LNHNV and YYDKDF (reference sequence). V lost 3 bases and J lost 6; bases outside the gene matches: 6. The CDR3 runs 16 residues. In DNA form, the CDR3 reads TGTGCCACCAGCAGTGAGGGGGGACAGGGGGCTCAGCCCCAGCATTTT. This sequence encodes CATSSEGGQGAQPQHF.

The J gene is TRBJ2-3, the V gene TRBV5-6; 8 bases map to TRBD1. V trimming: 0 bases; J trimming: 2 bases; junction bases outside the gene matches: 5. Germline CDR1 reads SGHDT; CDR2 reads YYEEEE. This CDR3 comprises 16 residues. CDR3 region: CASSLGRTGSTDTQYF. The CDR3 DNA follows: TGTGCCAGCAGCTTGGGCAGGACAGGGTCCACAGATACGCAGTATTTT.

The chain recombines TRBV10-2 with TRBJ1-3; D remains unclear. The length of the CDR3 is 11 residues. Per germline, CDR1 WSHSY and CDR2 SAAADI. Trimming removed 3 bases at V and 7 bases at J, with 4 bases between. The CDR3 is CASSDSNTIYF. DNA of the CDR3: TGCGCCAGCAGTGATAGTAACACCATATATTTT.

The genes are TRBV15 and TRBJ2-1; D ambiguous. The V gene lost 1 base and the J gene lost 0 bases, with 7 bases spanning the gap. Germline V gives CDR1 LNHNV, CDR2 YYDKDF (reference sequence). The CDR3 totals 15 residues. CDR3 sequence reads: CATSRVDPSYNEQFF. In DNA form, the CDR3 reads TGTGCCACCAGCAGAGTGGATCCCTCCTACAATGAGCAGTTCTTC.

V usage is TRBV7-3 and J usage is TRBJ2-1; maybe TRBD1 (5 bases). This CDR3 is built from 15 residues. From germline, CDR1 is SGHTA and CDR2 FQGTGA. Trimming cost V 2 bases and J 3 bases, with 11 bases left between them. The CDR3, as DNA: TGTGCCAGCAGCTTAGGCAGGGTCAACTACAATGAGCAGTTCTTC. The encoded protein is CASSLGRVNYNEQFF.

The chain uses TRBV2 and TRBJ2-7; D ambiguous. CDR3 length equals 10 residues. From germline, CDR1 is SNHLY and CDR2 FYNNEI. Trimming pared 7 bases from V and 7 bases from J, leaving 8 bases between. CDR3 bases: TGTGCCAGCACTAAGTCAGAGCAGTACTTC. Its protein product is CASTKSEQYF.